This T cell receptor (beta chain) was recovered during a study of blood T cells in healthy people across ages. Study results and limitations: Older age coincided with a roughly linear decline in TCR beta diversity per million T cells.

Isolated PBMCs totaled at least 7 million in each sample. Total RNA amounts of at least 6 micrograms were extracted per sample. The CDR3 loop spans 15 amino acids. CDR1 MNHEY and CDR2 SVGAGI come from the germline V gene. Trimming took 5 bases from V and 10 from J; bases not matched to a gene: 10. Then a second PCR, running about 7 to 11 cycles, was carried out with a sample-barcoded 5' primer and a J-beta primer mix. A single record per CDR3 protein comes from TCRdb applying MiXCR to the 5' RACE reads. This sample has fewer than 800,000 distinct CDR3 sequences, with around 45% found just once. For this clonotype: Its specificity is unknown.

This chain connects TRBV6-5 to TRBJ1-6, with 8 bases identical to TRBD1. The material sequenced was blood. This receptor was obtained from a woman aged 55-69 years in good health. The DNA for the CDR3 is TGTGCCAGCAGTGTTGGACAGGGAGGGAAGTCACCCCTCCACTTT. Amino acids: CASSVGQGGKSPLHF.